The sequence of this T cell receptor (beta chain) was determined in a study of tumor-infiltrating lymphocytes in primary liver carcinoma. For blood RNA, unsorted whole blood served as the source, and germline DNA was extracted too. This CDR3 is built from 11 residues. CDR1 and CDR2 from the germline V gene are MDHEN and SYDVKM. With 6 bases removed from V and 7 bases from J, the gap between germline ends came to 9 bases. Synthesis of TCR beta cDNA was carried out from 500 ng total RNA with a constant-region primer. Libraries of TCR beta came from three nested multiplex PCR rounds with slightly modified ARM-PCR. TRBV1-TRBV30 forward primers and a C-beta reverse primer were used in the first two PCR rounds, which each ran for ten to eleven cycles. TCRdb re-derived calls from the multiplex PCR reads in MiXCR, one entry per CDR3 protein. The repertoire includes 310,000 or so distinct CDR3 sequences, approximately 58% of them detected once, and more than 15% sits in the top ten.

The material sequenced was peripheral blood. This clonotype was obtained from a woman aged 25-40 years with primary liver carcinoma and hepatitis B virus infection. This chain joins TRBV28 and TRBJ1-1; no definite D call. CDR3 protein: CASRDPGEAFF. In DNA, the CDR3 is TGTGCCAGCAGAGATCCAGGTGAAGCTTTCTTT.